This T cell receptor (beta chain) was recorded in a study of blood T cell repertoires in COVID-19. Across the whole study: The United States, Italy and Spain supplied acute and convalescent COVID-19 samples.

This clone was recorded only once. The CDR3 is made up of 13 amino acids. Germline values: CDR1 SGDLS, CDR2 YYNGEE. Deletions cut 0 bases from V and 9 bases from J, with 12 bases between. TCRdb's table, derived via immunoSEQ multiplex PCR, lists solely in-frame clones and lacks some. The sample has 300,000 or so clones; more than 70% are singletons. The sequenced material came from peripheral blood. V gene TRBV9 combines with J gene TRBJ1-1; D uncertain. The receptor's source is a woman aged 45 to 65 with acute or convalescent COVID-19. In DNA, the CDR3 is TGTGCCAGCAGCGTAGAATGGGCAGATCAAGCTTTCTTT. Residues: CASSVEWADQAFF. Complete variable domain (other parts from reference TRBV9 and TRBJ1-1): DSGVTQTPKHLITATGQRVTLRCSPRSGDLSVYWYQQSLDQGLQFLIQYYNGEERAKGNILERFSAQQFPDLHSELNLSSLELGDSALYFCASSVEWADQAFFGQGTRLTVV.